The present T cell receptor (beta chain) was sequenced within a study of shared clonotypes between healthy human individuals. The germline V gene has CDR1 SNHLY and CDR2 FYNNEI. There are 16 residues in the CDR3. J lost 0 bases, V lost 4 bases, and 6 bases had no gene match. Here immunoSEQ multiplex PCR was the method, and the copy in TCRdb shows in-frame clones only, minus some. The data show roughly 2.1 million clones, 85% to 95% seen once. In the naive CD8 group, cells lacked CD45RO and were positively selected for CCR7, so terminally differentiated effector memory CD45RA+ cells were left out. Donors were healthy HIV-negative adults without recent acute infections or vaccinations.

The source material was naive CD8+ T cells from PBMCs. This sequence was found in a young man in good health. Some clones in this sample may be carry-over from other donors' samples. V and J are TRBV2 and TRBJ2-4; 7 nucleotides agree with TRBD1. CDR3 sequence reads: CASSGDRAEAKNIQYF. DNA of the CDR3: TGTGCCAGCAGTGGAGACAGGGCTGAAGCCAAAAACATTCAGTACTTC.